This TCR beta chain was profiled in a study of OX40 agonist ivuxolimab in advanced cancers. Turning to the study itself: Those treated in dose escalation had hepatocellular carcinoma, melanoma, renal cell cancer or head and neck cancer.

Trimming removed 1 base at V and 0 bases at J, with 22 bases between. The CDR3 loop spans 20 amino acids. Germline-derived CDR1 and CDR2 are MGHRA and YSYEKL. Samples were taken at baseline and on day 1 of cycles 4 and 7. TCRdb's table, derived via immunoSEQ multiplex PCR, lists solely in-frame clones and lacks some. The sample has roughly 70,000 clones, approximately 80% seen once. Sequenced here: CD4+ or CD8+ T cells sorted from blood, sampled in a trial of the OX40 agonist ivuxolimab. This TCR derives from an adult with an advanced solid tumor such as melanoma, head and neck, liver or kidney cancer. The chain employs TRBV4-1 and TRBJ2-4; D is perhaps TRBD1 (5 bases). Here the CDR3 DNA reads TGCGCCAGCAGCCAAGTTCCCCTGGGGCTCCCGACCCAAGCCAAAAACATTCAGTACTTC. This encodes CASSQVPLGLPTQAKNIQYF.